The rows below give T cell receptor beta chains drawn from one sample of a study of blood T cell repertoires in COVID-19. Assay used: immunoSEQ multiplex PCR; TCRdb lists only in-frame clones, some missing. The data show about 90,000 clones, around 79% seen once. Sequenced material: peripheral blood. The receptors here all came from an elderly woman with acute or convalescent COVID-19. Both conserved end residues are part of each CDR3. The D gene is left open where the match is weak. Expanded clones are given a class, and other clones once, few, many or no size at all.

.,TRBV12-3/TRBV12-4,.,TRBJ1-1,CASSFTGTEAFF,TGTGCCAGCAGCTTCACTGGCACTGAAGCTTTCTTT
.,TRBV27,.,TRBJ1-6,CASSDTGNGSPLHF,TGTGCCAGCAGTGACACGGGGAATGGGTCACCCCTCCACTTT
.,TRBV23-1,TRBD1,TRBJ1-1,CASSRAMEGQGSTEAFF,TGCGCCAGCAGTCGCGCAATGGAGGGACAGGGGAGCACTGAAGCTTTCTTT
.,TRBV30,.,TRBJ1-1,CAWTPTGRLNTEAFF,TGTGCCTGGACCCCGACAGGCCGGTTGAACACTGAAGCTTTCTTT
.,TRBV27,.,TRBJ1-5,CASSLIDSRDQPQHF,TGTGCCAGCAGTTTAATTGACTCGCGCGACCAGCCCCAGCATTTT
few,TRBV7-2,.,TRBJ2-1,CASSLQWGGDEQFF,TGTGCCAGCAGCTTACAGTGGGGCGGGGATGAGCAGTTCTTC
.,TRBV6-5,.,TRBJ1-2,CASSNPGSMEGYTF,TGTGCCAGCAGTAACCCCGGCAGCATGGAGGGCTACACCTTC
.,TRBV10-3,TRBD2,TRBJ2-2,CATSPGLAGGRRNTGELFF,TGTGCCACCAGCCCGGGACTAGCGGGAGGGAGGAGGAACACCGGGGAGCTGTTTTTT
.,TRBV27,.,TRBJ1-1,CASTPGGVWAEAFF,TGTGCCAGCACCCCAGGCGGGGTTTGGGCTGAAGCTTTCTTT
.,TRBV6-2/TRBV6-3,.,TRBJ2-7,CASSSSMSSYEQYF,TGTGCCAGCAGTTCTTCTATGAGCTCCTACGAGCAGTACTTC
.,TRBV19,TRBD2,TRBJ2-7,CASSIAGGTYEQYF,TGTGCCAGTAGTATTGCGGGAGGGACCTACGAGCAGTACTTC
.,TRBV2,.,TRBJ1-2,CASSQGGSYGYTF,TGTGCCAGCAGCCAAGGGGGAAGCTATGGCTACACCTTC
once,TRBV7-9,.,TRBJ1-1,CASSLTERVNTEAFF,TGTGCCAGCAGCTTAACAGAGAGGGTGAACACTGAAGCTTTCTTT
.,TRBV6-5,TRBD1,TRBJ2-3,CASSYSGTVTDTQYF,TGTGCCAGCAGTTACTCTGGGACAGTCACAGATACGCAGTATTTT
once,TRBV7-9,.,TRBJ2-1,CASSPGQSYNEQFF,TGTGCCAGCAGCCCTGGACAGTCATACAATGAGCAGTTCTTC
.,TRBV7-2,.,TRBJ1-2,CASSLRVSGYTF,TGTGCCAGCAGCCTAAGAGTGAGTGGCTACACCTTC